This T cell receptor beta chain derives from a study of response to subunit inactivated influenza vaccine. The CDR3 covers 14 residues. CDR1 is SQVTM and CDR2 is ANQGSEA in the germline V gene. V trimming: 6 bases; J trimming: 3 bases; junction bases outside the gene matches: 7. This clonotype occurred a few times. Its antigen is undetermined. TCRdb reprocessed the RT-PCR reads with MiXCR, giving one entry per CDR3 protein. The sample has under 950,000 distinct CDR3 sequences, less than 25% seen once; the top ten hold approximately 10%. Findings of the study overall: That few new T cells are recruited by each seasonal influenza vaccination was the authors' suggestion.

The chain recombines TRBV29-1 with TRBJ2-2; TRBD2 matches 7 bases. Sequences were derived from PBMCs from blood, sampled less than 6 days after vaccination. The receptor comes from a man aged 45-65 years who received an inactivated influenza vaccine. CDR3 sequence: CSVPGTNYTGELFF. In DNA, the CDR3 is TGCAGCGTGCCCGGGACTAACTACACCGGGGAGCTGTTTTTT.